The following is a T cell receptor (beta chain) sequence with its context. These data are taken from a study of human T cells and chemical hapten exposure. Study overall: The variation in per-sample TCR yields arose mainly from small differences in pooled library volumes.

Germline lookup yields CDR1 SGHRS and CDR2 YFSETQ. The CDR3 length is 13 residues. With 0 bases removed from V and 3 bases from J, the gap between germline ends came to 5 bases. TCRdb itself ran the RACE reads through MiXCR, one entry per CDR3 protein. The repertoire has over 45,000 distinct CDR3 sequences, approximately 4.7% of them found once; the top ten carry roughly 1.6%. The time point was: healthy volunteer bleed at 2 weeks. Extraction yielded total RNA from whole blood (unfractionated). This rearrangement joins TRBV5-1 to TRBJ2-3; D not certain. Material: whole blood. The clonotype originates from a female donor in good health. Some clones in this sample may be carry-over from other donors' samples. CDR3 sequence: CASSLDVTDTQYF. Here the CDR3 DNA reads TGCGCCAGCAGCTTGGATGTAACAGATACGCAGTATTTT.